In this sample, the clone carrying this TCR beta chain turned up once. The table came from immunoSEQ multiplex PCR; TCRdb's copy has only in-frame clones and leaves some out. The sample has about 1.1 million clones, approximately 80% seen once. This sample was taken from a study of shared clonotypes between healthy human individuals. As for the study in general: The donor pool was made up of two women and three men aged 18 to 49.

Each of the donors was a healthy adult who was HIV-negative and had not had a recent acute infection or vaccination. This CDR3 has 14 amino acids. V lost 4 bases and J 3 bases, leaving 12 bases between the germline ends. From germline, CDR1 is MGHRA and CDR2 YSYEKL. The sequencing input was memory CD4+ T cells from PBMCs. Subset: CD45RA-negative fraction. The TCR sequence derives from a man in his late teens or twenties in good health. Some clones in this sample may be carry-over from other donors' samples. The gene calls are TRBV4-1 and TRBJ1-2, with no clear D. In DNA form, the CDR3 reads TGCGCCAGCAGCCCCGGATTCACCCACTATGGCTACACCTTC. Encoded protein: CASSPGFTHYGYTF.